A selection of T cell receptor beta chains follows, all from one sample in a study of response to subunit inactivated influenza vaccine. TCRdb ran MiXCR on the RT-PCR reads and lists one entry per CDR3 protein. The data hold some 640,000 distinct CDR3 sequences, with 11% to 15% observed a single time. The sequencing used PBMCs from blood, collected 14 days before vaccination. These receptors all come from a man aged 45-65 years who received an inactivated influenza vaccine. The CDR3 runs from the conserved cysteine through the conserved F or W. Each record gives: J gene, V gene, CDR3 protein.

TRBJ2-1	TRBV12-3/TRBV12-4	CASRTGRGNEQFF
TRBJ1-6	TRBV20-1	CSASIYNSPLHF
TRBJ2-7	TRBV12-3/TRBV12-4	CASSLEGTVNTRQYF
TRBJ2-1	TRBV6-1	CATGEGPAYNEQFF
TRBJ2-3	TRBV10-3	CAINEISTDTQYF
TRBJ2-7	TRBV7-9	CASSFFAGGYYEQYF
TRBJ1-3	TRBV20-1	CSASRGGSGNTIYF
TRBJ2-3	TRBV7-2	CASSPVRAGSTDTQYF
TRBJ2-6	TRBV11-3	CASSPSGRSSGANVLTF
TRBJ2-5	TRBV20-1	CSAESHRGVAETQYF
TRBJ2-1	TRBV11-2	CASSSRLAGELAGNEQFF